The text below deals with one TCR beta chain. This sample was taken from a study of blood T cell repertoires in COVID-19. Trimming removed 6 bases from V and 4 bases from J; junction bases left unmatched: 13. Germline CDR1 reads LNHDA; CDR2 reads SQIVND (reference sequence). The CDR3 sequence is 17 residues long. Sequenced by immunoSEQ multiplex PCR; TCRdb stores in-frame clones only, minus some. Among a few hundred thousand clones listed, approximately 81% were seen once. Input material: PBMCs or T cells enriched from blood (not recorded which). This chain uses TRBV19 with TRBJ2-7; TRBD2 matches at 12 bases. The clonotype was recovered from a middle-aged man who had recovered from COVID-19. The CDR3 region has the DNA TGTGCCAGTAGATTGACTAGCGGGAGTGGTCCCTTATACGAGCAGTACTTC. Its protein product is CASRLTSGSGPLYEQYF.